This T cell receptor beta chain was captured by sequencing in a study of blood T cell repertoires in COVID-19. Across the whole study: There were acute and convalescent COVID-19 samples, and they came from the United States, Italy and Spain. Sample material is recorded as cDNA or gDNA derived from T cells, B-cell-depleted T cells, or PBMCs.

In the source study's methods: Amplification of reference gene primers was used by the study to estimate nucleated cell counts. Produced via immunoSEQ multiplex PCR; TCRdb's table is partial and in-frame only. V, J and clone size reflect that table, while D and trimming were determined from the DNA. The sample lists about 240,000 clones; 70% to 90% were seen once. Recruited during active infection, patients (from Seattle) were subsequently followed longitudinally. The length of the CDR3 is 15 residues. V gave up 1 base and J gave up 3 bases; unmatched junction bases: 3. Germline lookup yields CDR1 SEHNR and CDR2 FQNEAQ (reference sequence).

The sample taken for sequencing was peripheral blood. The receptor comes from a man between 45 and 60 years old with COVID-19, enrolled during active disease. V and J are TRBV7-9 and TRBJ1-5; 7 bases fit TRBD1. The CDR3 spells CASSLEGGLNQPQHF. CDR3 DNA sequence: TGTGCCAGCAGCTTAGAAGGGGGCCTCAATCAGCCCCAGCATTTT.